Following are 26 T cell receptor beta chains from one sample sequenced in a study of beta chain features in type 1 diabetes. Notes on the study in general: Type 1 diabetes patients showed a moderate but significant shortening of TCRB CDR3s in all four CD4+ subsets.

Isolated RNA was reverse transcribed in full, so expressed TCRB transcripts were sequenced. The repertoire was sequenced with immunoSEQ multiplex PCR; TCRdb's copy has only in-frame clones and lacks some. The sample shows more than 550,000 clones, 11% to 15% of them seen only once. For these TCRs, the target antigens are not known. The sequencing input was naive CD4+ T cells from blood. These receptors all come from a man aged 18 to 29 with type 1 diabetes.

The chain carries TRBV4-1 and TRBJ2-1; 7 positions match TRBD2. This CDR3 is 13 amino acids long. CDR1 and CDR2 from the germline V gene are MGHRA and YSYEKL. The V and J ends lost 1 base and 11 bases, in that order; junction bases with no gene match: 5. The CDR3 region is CASSQGLGTKQFF. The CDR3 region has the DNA TGCGCCAGCAGCCAAGGTTTAGGGACTAAGCAGTTCTTC.

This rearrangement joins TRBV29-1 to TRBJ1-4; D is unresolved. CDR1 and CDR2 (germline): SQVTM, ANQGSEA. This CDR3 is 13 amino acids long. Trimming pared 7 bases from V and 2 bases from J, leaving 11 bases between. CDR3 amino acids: CSANGDTNEKLFF. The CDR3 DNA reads TGCAGCGCCAATGGTGACACTAATGAAAAACTGTTTTTT.

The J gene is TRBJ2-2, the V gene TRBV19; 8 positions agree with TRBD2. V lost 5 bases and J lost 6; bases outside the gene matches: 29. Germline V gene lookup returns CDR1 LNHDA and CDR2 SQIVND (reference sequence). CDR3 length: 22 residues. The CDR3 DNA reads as TGTGCCAGTAGTCTCCGATGGACGCTCCGGGACACCGGGACTAGACGCTCCGGGGAGCTGTTTTTT. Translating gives CASSLRWTLRDTGTRRSGELFF.

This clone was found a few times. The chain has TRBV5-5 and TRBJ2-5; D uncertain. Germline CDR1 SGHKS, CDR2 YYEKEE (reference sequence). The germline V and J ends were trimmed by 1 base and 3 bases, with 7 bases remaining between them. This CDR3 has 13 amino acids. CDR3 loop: CASSLHSKETQYF. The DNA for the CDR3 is TGTGCCAGCAGCTTGCACAGTAAAGAGACCCAGTACTTC.

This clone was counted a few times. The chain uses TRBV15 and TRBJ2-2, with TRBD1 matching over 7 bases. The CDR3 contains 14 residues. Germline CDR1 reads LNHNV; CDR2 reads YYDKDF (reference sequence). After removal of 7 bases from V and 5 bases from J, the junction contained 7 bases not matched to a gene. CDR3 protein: CATKMGQITGELFF. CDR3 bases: TGTGCCACCAAAATGGGACAGATAACCGGGGAGCTGTTTTTT. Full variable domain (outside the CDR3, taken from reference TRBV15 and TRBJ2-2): DAMVIQNPRYQVTQFGKPVTLSCSQTLNHNVMYWYQQKSSQAPKLLFHYYDKDFNNEADTPDNFQSRRPNTSFCFLDIRSPGLGDTAMYLCATKMGQITGELFFGEGSRLTVL.

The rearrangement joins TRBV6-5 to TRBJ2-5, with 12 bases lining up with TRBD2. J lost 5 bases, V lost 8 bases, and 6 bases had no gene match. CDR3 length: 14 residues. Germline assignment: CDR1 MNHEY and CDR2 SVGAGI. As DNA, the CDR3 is TGTGCCAGCCGTACTAGCGGGGGGTTTGAGACCCAGTACTTC. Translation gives CASRTSGGFETQYF.

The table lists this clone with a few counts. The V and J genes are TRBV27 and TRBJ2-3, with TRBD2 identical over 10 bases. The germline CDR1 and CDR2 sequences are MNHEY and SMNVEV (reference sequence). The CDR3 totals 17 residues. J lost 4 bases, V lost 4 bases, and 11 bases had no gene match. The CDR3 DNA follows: TGTGCCAGCAGTTCGAAACCTAGCGGGAGTCGTGCAGATACGCAGTATTTT. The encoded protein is CASSSKPSGSRADTQYF.

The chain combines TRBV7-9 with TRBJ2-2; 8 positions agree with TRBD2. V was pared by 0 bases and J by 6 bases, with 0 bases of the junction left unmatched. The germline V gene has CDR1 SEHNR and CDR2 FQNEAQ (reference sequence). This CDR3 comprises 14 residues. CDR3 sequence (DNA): TGTGCCAGCAGCTTAGCAGCGGGAGCCGGGGAGCTGTTTTTT. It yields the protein CASSLAAGAGELFF.

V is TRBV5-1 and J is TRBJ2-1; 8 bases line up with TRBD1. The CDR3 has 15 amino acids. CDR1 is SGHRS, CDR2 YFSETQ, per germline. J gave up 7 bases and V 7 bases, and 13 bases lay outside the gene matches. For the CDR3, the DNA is TGCGCCAGCGGAGAAGCAGGGGGCTTAGGAAATGAGCAGTTCTTC. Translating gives CASGEAGGLGNEQFF.

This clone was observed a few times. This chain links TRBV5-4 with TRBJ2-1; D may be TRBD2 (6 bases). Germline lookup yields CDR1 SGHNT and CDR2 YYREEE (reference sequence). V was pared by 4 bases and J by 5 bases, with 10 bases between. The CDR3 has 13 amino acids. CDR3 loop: CASSRDWNNEQFF. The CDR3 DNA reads TGTGCCAGCAGCAGGGACTGGAACAATGAGCAGTTCTTC.

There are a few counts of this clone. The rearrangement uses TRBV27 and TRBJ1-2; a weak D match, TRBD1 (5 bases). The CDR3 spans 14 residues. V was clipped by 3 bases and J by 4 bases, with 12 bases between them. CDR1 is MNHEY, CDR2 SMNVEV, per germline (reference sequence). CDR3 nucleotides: TGTGCCAGCAGTTTGGGACCGCCGATCTATGGCTACACCTTC. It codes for CASSLGPPIYGYTF.

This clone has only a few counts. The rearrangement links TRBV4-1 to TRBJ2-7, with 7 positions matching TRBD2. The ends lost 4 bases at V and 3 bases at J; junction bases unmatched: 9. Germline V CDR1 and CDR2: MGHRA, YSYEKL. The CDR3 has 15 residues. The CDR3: CASSLRGEAFYEQYF. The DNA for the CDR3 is TGCGCCAGCAGCCTTCGGGGGGAGGCGTTCTACGAGCAGTACTTC.

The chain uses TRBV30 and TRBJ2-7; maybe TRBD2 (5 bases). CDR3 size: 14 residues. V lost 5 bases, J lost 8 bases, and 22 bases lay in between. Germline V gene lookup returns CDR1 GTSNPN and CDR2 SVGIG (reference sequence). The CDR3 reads CAWAGRGISAKQYF. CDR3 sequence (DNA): TGTGCCTGGGCCGGACGGGGTATATCCGCCAAGCAGTACTTC.

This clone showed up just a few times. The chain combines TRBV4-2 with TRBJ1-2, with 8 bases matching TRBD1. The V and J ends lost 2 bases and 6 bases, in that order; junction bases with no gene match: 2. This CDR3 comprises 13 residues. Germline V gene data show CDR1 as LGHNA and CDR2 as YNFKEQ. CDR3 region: CASSQPGGNGYTF. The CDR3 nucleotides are TGTGCCAGCAGCCAACCAGGGGGCAATGGCTACACCTTC.

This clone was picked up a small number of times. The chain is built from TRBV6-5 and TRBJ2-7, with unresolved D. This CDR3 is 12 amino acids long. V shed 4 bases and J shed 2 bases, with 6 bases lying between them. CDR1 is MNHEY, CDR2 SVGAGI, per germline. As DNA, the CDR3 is TGTGCCAGCAGTTCACAGCCCTACGAGCAGTACTTC. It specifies CASSSQPYEQYF.

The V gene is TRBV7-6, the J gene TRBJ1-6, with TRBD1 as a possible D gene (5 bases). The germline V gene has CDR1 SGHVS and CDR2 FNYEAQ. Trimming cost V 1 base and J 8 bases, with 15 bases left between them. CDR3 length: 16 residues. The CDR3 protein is CASSLEAGRRYSPLHF. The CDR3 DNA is TGTGCCAGCAGCTTAGAGGCAGGGAGAAGGTATTCACCCCTCCACTTT.

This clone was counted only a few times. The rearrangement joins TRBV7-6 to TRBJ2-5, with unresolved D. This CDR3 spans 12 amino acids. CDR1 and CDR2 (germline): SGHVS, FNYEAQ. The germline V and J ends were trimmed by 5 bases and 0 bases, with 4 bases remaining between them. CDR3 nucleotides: TGTGCCAGCAGCCGGTACCAAGAGACCCAGTACTTC. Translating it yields CASSRYQETQYF.

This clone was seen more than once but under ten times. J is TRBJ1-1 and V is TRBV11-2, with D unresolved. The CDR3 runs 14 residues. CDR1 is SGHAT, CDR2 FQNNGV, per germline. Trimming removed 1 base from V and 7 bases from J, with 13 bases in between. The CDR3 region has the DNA TGTGCCAGCAGCTTAGGTGGCAGTACTTTTGAAGCTTTCTTT. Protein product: CASSLGGSTFEAFF.

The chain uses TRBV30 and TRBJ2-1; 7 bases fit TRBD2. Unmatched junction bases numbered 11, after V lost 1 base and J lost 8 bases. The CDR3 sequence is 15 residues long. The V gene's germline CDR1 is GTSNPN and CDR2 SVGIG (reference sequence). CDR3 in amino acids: CAWSGHGGRNYEQFF. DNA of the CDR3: TGTGCCTGGAGTGGACACGGCGGGAGAAACTATGAGCAGTTCTTC. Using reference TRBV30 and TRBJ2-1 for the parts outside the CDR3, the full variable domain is SQTIHQWPATLVQPVGSPLSLECTVEGTSNPNLYWYRQAAGRGLQLLFYSVGIGQISSEVPQNLSASRPQDRQFILSSKKLLLSDSGFYLCAWSGHGGRNYEQFFGPGTRLTVL.

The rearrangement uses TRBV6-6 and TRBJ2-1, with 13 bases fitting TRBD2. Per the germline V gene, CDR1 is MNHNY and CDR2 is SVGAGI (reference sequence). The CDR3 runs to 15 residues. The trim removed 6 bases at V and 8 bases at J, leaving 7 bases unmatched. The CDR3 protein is CASSYGLAGVDEQFF. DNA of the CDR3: TGTGCCAGCAGCTACGGACTAGCGGGAGTTGATGAGCAGTTCTTC.

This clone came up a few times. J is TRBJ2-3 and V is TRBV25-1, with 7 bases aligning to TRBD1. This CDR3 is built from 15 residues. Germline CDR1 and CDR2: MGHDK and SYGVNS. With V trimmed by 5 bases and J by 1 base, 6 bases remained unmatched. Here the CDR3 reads CASSQQGVGTDTQYF. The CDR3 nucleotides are TGTGCCAGCAGTCAGCAGGGGGTTGGCACAGATACGCAGTATTTT.

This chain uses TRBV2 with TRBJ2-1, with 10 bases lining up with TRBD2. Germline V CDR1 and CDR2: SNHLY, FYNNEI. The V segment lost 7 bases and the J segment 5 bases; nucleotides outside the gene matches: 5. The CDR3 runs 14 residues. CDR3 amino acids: CASKNGLADNEQFF. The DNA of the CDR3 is TGTGCCAGCAAGAACGGACTAGCGGACAATGAGCAGTTCTTC.

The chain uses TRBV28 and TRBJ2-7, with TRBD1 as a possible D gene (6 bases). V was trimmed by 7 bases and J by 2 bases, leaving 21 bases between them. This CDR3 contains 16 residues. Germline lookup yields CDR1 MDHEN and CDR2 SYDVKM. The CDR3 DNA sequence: TGTGCCAGCATGTCAGCAGGGGTAGATGTCGCCTACGAGCAGTACTTC. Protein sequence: CASMSAGVDVAYEQYF.

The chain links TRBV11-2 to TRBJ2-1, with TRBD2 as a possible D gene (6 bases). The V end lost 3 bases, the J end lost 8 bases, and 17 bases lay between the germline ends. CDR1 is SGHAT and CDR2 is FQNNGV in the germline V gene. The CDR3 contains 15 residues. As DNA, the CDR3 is TGTGCCAGCAGCTTTGAGGACACGGGAGCCCATGAGCAGTTCTTC. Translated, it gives CASSFEDTGAHEQFF.

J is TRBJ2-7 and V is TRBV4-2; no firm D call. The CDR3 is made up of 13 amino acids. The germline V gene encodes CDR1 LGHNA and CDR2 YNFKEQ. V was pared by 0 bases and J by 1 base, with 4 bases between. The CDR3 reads CASSQDGSYEQYF. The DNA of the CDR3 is TGTGCCAGCAGCCAAGATGGGTCCTACGAGCAGTACTTC.

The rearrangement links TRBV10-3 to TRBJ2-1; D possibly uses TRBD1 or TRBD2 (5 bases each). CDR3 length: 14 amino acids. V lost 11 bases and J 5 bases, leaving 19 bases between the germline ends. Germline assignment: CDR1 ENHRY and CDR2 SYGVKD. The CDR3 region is CALWTGQINNEQFF. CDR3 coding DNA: TGTGCCCTCTGGACGGGGCAGATTAACAATGAGCAGTTCTTC.